Below, one TCR beta chain is given with its context. This sample is part of a study of control samples from healthy donors and cancer patients. Looked up from germline, CDR1 is LNHDA and CDR2 is SQIVND (reference sequence). V lost 2 bases to trimming and J lost 8 bases, with 21 bases between them. The CDR3 has 17 residues. The assay was immunoSEQ multiplex PCR, and TCRdb's table has in-frame clones only and misses some. The sample consists of about 120,000 clones, 88% of them appearing once. The TCR originated in a woman in her seventies in good health. This rearrangement joins TRBV19 to TRBJ1-4; perhaps TRBD1 as D (6 bases). Material: blood. The CDR3 loop reads CASSIKAGPRGGEKLFF. The CDR3 bases are TGTGCCAGTAGTATAAAGGCGGGTCCCCGGGGGGGCGAAAAACTGTTTTTT.